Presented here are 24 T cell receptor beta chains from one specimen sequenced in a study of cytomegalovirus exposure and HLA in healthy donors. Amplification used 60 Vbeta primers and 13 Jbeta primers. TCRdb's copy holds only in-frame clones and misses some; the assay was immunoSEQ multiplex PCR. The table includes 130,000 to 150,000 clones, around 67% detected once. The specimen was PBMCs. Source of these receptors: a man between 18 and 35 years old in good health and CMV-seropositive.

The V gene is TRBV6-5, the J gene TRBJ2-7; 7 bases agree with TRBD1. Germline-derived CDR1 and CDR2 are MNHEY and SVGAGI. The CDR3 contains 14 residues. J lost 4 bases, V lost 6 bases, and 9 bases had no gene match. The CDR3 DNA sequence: TGTGCCAGCAGGACAGGGTTGAGTATGTACGAGCAGTACTTC. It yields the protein CASRTGLSMYEQYF.

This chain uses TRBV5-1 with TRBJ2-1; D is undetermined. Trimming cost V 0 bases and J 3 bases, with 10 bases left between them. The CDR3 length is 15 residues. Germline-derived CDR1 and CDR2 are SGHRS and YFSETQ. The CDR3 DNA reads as TGCGCCAGCAGCTTGGGAATCGGTGGCTACAATGAGCAGTTCTTC. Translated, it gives CASSLGIGGYNEQFF. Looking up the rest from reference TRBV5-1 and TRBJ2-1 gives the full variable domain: KAGVTQTPRYLIKTRGQQVTLSCSPISGHRSVSWYQQTPGQGLQFLFEYFSETQRNKGNFPGRFSGRQFSNSRSEMNVSTLELGDSALYLCASSLGIGGYNEQFFGPGTRLTVL.

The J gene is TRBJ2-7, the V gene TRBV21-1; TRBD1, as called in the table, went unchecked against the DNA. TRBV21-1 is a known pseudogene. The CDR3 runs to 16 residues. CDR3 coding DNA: TGTGCCAGCAGCAAAGGGGGGGGACAGGGGGTCGACGAGCAGTACTTC. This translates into CASSKGGGQGVDEQYF.

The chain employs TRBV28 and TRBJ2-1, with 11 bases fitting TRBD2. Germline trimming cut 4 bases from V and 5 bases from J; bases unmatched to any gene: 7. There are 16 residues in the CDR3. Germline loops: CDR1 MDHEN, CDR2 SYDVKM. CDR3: CASSSIAGGPDNEQFF. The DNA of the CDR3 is TGTGCCAGCAGTTCAATAGCGGGAGGGCCGGACAATGAGCAGTTCTTC. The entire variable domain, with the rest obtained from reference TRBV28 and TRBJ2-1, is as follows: DVKVTQSSRYLVKRTGEKVFLECVQDMDHENMFWYRQDPGLGLRLIYFSYDVKMKEKGDIPEGYSVSREKKERFSLILESASTNQTSMYLCASSSIAGGPDNEQFFGPGTRLTVL.

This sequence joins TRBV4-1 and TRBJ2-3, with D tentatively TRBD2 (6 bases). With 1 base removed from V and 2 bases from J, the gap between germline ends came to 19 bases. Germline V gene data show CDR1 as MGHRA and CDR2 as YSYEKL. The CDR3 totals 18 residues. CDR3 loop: CASSQAPGLRSHTDTQYF. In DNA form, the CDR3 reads TGCGCCAGCAGCCAAGCCCCGGGACTGCGGAGCCACACAGATACGCAGTATTTT.

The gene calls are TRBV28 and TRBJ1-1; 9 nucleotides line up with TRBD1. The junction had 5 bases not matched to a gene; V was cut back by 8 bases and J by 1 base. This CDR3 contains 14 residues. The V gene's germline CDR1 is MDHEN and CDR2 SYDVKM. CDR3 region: CASRTGGKNTEAFF. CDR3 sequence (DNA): TGTGCCAGCCGAACAGGGGGCAAGAACACTGAAGCTTTCTTT. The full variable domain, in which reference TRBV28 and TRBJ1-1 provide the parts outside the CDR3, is DVKVTQSSRYLVKRTGEKVFLECVQDMDHENMFWYRQDPGLGLRLIYFSYDVKMKEKGDIPEGYSVSREKKERFSLILESASTNQTSMYLCASRTGGKNTEAFFGQGTRLTVV.

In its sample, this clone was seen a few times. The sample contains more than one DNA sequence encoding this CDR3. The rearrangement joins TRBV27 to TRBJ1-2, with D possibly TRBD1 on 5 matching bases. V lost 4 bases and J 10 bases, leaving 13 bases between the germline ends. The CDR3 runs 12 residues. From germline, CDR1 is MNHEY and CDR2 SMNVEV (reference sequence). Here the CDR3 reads CASSSPPGSYTF. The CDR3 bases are TGTGCCAGCAGTTCCCCTCCAGGGTCCTACACCTTC.

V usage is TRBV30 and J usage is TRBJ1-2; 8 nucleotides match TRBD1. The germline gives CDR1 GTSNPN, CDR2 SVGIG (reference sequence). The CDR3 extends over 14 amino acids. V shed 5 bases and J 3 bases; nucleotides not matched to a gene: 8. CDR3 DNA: TGTGCCTGGGATGGGACAGGATTTGACTATGGCTACACCTTC. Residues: CAWDGTGFDYGYTF.

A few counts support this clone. CDR3: CASSYPIRGIEAFF. The DNA for the CDR3 is TGTGCCAGCAGTTACCCAATCAGGGGAATTGAAGCTTTCTTT. This chain connects TRBV6-5 to TRBJ1-1, with TRBD1 as a possible D gene (6 bases). V was trimmed by 2 bases and J by 7 bases, leaving 14 bases between them. The CDR3 has 14 amino acids. CDR1 is MNHEY and CDR2 is SVGAGI in the germline V gene.

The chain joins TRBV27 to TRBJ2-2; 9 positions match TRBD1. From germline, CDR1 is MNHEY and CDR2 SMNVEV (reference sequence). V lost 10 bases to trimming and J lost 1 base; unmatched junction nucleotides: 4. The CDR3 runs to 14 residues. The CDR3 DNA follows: TGTGCCATCTCGGGACAGGGGAACACCGGGGAGCTGTTTTTT. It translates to CAISGQGNTGELFF.

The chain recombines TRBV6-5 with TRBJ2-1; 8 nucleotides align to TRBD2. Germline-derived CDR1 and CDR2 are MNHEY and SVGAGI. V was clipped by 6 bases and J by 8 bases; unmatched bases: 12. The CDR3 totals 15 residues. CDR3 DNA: TGTGCCAGCAGCCCCGGACTAGCCCGTTGGTATGAGCAGTTCTTC. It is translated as CASSPGLARWYEQFF.

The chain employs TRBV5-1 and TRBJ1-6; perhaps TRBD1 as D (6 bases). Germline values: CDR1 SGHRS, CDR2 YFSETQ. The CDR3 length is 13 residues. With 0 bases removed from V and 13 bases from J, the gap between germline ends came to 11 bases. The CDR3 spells CASSLDRESPLHF. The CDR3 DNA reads TGCGCCAGCAGCTTGGACAGGGAGTCTCCCCTCCACTTT.

The CDR3 bases are TGTGCCAGCAGTGAAAACAGGGGTTGGAATGAAAAACTGTTTTTT. Translation gives CASSENRGWNEKLFF. The rearrangement uses TRBV6-1 and TRBJ1-4; 7 bases line up with TRBD1. Germline V lookup: CDR1 MNHNS, CDR2 SASEGT. The V segment lost 2 bases and the J segment 5 bases; nucleotides outside the gene matches: 5. CDR3 length equals 15 residues.

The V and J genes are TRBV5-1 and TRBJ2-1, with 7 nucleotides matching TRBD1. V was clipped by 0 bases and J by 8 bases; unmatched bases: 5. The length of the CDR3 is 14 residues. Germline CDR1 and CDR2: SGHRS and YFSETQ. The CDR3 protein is CASSLVGTGDEQFF. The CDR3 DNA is TGCGCCAGCAGCTTGGTTGGAACAGGGGATGAGCAGTTCTTC.

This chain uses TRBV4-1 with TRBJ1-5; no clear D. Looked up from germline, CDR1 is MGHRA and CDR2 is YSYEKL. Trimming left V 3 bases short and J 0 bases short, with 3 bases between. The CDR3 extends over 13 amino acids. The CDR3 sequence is CASSQYSNQPQHF. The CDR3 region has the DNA TGCGCCAGCAGCCAGTATAGCAATCAGCCCCAGCATTTT.

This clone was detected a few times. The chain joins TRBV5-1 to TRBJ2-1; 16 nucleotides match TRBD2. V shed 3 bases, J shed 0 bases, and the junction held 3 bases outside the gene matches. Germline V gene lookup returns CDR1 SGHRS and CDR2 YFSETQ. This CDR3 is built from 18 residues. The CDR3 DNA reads TGCGCCAGCAGCTGGGGACTAGCGGGAGGGAGCTCCTACAATGAGCAGTTCTTC. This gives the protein CASSWGLAGGSSYNEQFF. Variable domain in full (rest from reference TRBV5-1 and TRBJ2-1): KAGVTQTPRYLIKTRGQQVTLSCSPISGHRSVSWYQQTPGQGLQFLFEYFSETQRNKGNFPGRFSGRQFSNSRSEMNVSTLELGDSALYLCASSWGLAGGSSYNEQFFGPGTRLTVL.

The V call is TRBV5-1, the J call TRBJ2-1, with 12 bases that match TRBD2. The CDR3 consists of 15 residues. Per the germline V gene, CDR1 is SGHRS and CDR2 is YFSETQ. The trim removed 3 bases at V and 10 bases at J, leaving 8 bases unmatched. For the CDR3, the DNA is TGCGCCAGCAGCTCTAGCGGGGGGGCAATGGGGGAGCAGTTCTTC. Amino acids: CASSSSGGAMGEQFF.

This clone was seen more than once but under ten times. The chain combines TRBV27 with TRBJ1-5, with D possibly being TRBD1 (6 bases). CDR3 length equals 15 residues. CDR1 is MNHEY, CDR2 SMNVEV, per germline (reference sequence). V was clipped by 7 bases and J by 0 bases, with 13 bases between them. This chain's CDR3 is CASMPRGYSNQPQHF. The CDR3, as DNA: TGTGCCAGCATGCCGAGGGGGTATAGCAATCAGCCCCAGCATTTT.

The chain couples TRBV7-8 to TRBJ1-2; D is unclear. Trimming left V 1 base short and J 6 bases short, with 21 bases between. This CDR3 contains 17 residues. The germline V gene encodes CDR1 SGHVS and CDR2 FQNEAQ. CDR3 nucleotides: TGTGCCAGCAGCTTAGGTCCAGGCCCGCCTTTTCTGAATGGCTACACCTTC. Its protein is CASSLGPGPPFLNGYTF.

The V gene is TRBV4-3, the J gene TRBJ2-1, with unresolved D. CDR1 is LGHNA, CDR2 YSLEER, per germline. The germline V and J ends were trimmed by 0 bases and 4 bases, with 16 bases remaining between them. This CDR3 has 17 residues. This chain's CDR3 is CASSQDFAAGFYNEQFF. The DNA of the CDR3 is TGCGCCAGCAGCCAAGATTTCGCAGCCGGGTTTTACAATGAGCAGTTCTTC.

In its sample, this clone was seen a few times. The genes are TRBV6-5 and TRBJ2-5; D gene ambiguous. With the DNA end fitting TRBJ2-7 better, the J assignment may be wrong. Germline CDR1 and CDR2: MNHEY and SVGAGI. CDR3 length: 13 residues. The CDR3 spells CASRAPSNYEQYF. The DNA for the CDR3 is TGTGCCAGCAGGGCACCCTCTAACTACGAGCAGTACTTC.

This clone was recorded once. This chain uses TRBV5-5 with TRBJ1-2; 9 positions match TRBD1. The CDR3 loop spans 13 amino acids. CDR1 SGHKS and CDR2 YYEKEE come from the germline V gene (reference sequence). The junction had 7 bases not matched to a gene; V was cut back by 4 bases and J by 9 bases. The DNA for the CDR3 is TGTGCCAGCAGCACGGGACAGGGTATGAGCTACACCTTC. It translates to CASSTGQGMSYTF. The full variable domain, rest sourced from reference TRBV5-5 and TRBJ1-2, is DAGVTQSPTHLIKTRGQQVTLRCSPISGHKSVSWYQQVLGQGPQFIFQYYEKEERGRGNFPDRFSARQFPNYSSELNVNALLLGDSALYLCASSTGQGMSYTFGSGTRLTVV.

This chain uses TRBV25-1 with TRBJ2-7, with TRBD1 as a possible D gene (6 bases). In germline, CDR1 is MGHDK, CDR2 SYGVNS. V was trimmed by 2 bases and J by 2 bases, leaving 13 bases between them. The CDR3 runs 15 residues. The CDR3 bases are TGTGCCAGCAGTGAAACGGCCTGGGGGCCCTACGAGCAGTACTTC. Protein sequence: CASSETAWGPYEQYF.

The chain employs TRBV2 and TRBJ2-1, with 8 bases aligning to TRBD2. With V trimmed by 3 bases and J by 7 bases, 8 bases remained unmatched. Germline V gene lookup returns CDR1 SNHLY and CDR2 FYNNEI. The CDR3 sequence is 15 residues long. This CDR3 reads CASSDGRAIINEQFF. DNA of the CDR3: TGTGCCAGCAGTGACGGGAGGGCCATTATAAATGAGCAGTTCTTC.